The T cell receptor (beta chain) under discussion was sequenced for a study of T cells in Graves' hyperthyroidism and ophthalmopathy. V was trimmed by 1 base and J by 0 bases, leaving 8 bases between them. CDR3 size: 16 residues. Germline V CDR1 and CDR2: KGHDR, SFDVKD. From RNA transcripts, TCR beta CDR3 regions were amplified. RT-PCR in the first round (using the HTBI primer set) targeted the TCR CDR3. Via MiXCR, TCRdb re-called the multiplex PCR reads, giving one row per CDR3 protein. The table has hundreds of thousands of distinct CDR3 sequences, more than 30% seen once; the top ten hold approximately 8.7%. This clonotype was seen at least ten times.

The chain links TRBV24-1 to TRBJ2-2; D is possibly TRBD2 (6 bases). Sample: blood. The receptor was isolated from a man aged 18 to 35 with Graves' hyperthyroidism. The DNA for the CDR3 is TGTGCCACCAGTGATTTCCAGCGGGCGAACACCGGGGAGCTGTTTTTT. It is translated as CATSDFQRANTGELFF.